This is a list of T cell receptor beta chains from one sample in a study of cytomegalovirus exposure and HLA in healthy donors. Clones were sequenced by immunoSEQ multiplex PCR, and TCRdb holds only the in-frame ones, with some missing. Found here are approximately 150,000 clones, 68% of them singletons; the top ten hold roughly 4.7%. Sequenced material: PBMCs. The receptors shown here come from a man aged 55 to 70 in good health and CMV-seronegative. The CDR3 runs from the conserved cysteine through the conserved F or W. A D gene is named only where the DNA matches it firmly. Rows give clone size only sometimes, using once, few, many, or a class for an expanded clone.

j_gene: TRBJ2-7; abundance: .; d_gene: .; v_gene: TRBV29-1; CDR3nt: TGCAGCGTTCAATCGGGATCAAACTACGAGCAGTACTTC; CDR3aa: CSVQSGSNYEQYF
j_gene: TRBJ2-1; abundance: .; d_gene: TRBD2; v_gene: TRBV27; CDR3nt: TGTGCCAGCAGTACTGGACTAGCGGGAGCCGCGAGCTCCTACAATGAGCAGTTCTTC; CDR3aa: CASSTGLAGAASSYNEQFF
j_gene: TRBJ2-2; abundance: few; d_gene: .; v_gene: TRBV6-5; CDR3nt: TGTGCCAGCAGTTACTCAAGGGGGACCGGGGAGCTGTTTTTT; CDR3aa: CASSYSRGTGELFF
j_gene: TRBJ2-6; abundance: .; d_gene: .; v_gene: TRBV6-6; CDR3nt: TGTGCCAGCAGTTCGTCTGGGGCCAACGTCCTGACTTTC; CDR3aa: CASSSSGANVLTF
j_gene: TRBJ1-5; abundance: .; d_gene: .; v_gene: TRBV2; CDR3nt: TGTGCCAGCAGGGAGGACAGTGATCAGCCCCAGCATTTT; CDR3aa: CASREDSDQPQHF
j_gene: TRBJ2-3; abundance: .; d_gene: TRBD1; v_gene: TRBV6-1; CDR3nt: TGTGCCAGCAGTTCTCAGGGGGCAGATACGCAGTATTTT; CDR3aa: CASSSQGADTQYF
j_gene: TRBJ2-7; abundance: few; d_gene: TRBD2; v_gene: TRBV5-1; CDR3nt: TGCGCCAGCAGCATAGGACTAGCGGGAGCCCCTTCCTACGAGCAGTACTTC; CDR3aa: CASSIGLAGAPSYEQYF
j_gene: TRBJ1-2; abundance: .; d_gene: .; v_gene: TRBV28; CDR3nt: TGTGCCAGCAGTCGTTATGGCTACACCTTC; CDR3aa: CASSRYGYTF
j_gene: TRBJ2-2; abundance: .; d_gene: TRBD2; v_gene: TRBV5-1; CDR3nt: TGCGCCAGCAGCTTCCTCGGGACTAGCGGTAACACCGGGGAGCTGTTTTTT; CDR3aa: CASSFLGTSGNTGELFF
j_gene: TRBJ2-1; abundance: .; d_gene: .; v_gene: TRBV27; CDR3nt: TGTGCCAGCAGTCTCACGGCTAGCGTCGAGCAGTTCTTC; CDR3aa: CASSLTASVEQFF
j_gene: TRBJ1-5; abundance: .; d_gene: .; v_gene: TRBV11-2; CDR3nt: TGTGCCAGCAGCTTAGTTCAAAATCAGCCCCAGCATTTT; CDR3aa: CASSLVQNQPQHF
j_gene: TRBJ2-7; abundance: few; d_gene: TRBD1; v_gene: TRBV27; CDR3nt: TGTGCCAGCAGTTTGGGGCGGGGACAGGGGAGCAGCGAGCAGTACTTC; CDR3aa: CASSLGRGQGSSEQYF
j_gene: TRBJ1-6; abundance: .; d_gene: .; v_gene: TRBV30; CDR3nt: TGTGCCTGGAGTGCCGGGGACTCTCATTCACCCCTCCACTTT; CDR3aa: CAWSAGDSHSPLHF
j_gene: TRBJ2-3; abundance: .; d_gene: TRBD2; v_gene: TRBV4-1; CDR3nt: TGCGCCAGCAGCCAGAATAGCGGGGGATACACAGATACGCAGTATTTT; CDR3aa: CASSQNSGGYTDTQYF
j_gene: TRBJ1-3; abundance: few; d_gene: .; v_gene: TRBV30; CDR3nt: TGTGCCTGGAGGCCGGTATCTGGAAACACCATATATTTT; CDR3aa: CAWRPVSGNTIYF
j_gene: TRBJ2-5; abundance: .; d_gene: .; v_gene: TRBV7-3; CDR3nt: TGTGCCAGCAGCCCCCTCGGCACAGCCCGTCCCCTGACCCAGTACTTC; CDR3aa: CASSPLGTARPLTQYF
j_gene: TRBJ2-7; abundance: .; d_gene: TRBD1; v_gene: TRBV2; CDR3nt: TGTGCCAGCGGGATGGAACAGGGGGAAGACTACGAGCAGTACTTC; CDR3aa: CASGMEQGEDYEQYF
j_gene: TRBJ1-4; abundance: few; d_gene: TRBD1; v_gene: TRBV19; CDR3nt: TGTGCCAGTAGTGCCAGGGGGCCGGCTAATGAAAAACTGTTTTTT; CDR3aa: CASSARGPANEKLFF
j_gene: TRBJ1-2; abundance: .; d_gene: .; v_gene: TRBV28; CDR3nt: TGTGCCAGCAGTTCTATCGGAGCTAACTATGGCTACACCTTC; CDR3aa: CASSSIGANYGYTF
j_gene: TRBJ1-3; abundance: .; d_gene: .; v_gene: TRBV11-3; CDR3nt: TGTGCCAGCAGCTTAGATGGGGAGTCTGGAAACACCATATATTTT; CDR3aa: CASSLDGESGNTIYF
j_gene: TRBJ1-1; abundance: .; d_gene: .; v_gene: TRBV6-1; CDR3nt: TGTGCCAGCGATTACAGGATGAACACTGAAGCTTTCTTT; CDR3aa: CASDYRMNTEAFF
j_gene: TRBJ2-1; abundance: .; d_gene: TRBD2; v_gene: TRBV30; CDR3nt: TGTGCCTGGAGCCAAACTAGCGGGATGTACAATGAGCAGTTCTTC; CDR3aa: CAWSQTSGMYNEQFF
j_gene: TRBJ2-3; abundance: once; d_gene: TRBD2; v_gene: TRBV10-2; CDR3nt: TGCGCCAGCAGTGGGGGGGCTAGCGGGCAGGCTACGCAGTATTTT; CDR3aa: CASSGGASGQATQYF